One and the same sample provided the 27 T cell receptor beta chains below, sequenced in a study of T cells in Graves' hyperthyroidism and ophthalmopathy. Amplified regions were TCR beta CDR3 sequences from RNA transcripts. The HTBI primer set drove a first-round RT-PCR of the TCR CDR3. TCRdb used MiXCR to reprocess the multiplex PCR reads, holding one entry per CDR3 protein. Here the sample spans 310,000 or so distinct CDR3 sequences, 15% to 20% being singletons. The sample consisted of blood. These receptors were taken from a woman in her fifties or sixties with Graves' ophthalmopathy.

This clonotype was counted between two and nine times. The chain links TRBV4-1 to TRBJ2-1; D could derive from TRBD1 or TRBD2 (5 bases each). In germline, CDR1 is MGHRA, CDR2 YSYEKL. The germline V and J ends were trimmed by 2 bases and 6 bases, with 20 bases remaining between them. The CDR3 consists of 17 residues. This chain's CDR3 is CASSQRAPGLGVNEQFF. CDR3 sequence (DNA): TGCGCCAGCAGCCAAAGGGCCCCGGGGCTAGGGGTCAATGAGCAGTTCTTC.

This clonotype has a handful of counts. This rearrangement joins TRBV29-1 to TRBJ1-2; TRBD1 agrees at 8 bases. The junction had 6 bases not matched to a gene; V was cut back by 7 bases and J by 2 bases. The CDR3 is 13 residues long. CDR1 is SQVTM, CDR2 ANQGSEA, per germline. CDR3 sequence (DNA): TGCAGCGCCTCGGGACAGGAGAACTATGGCTACACCTTC. Residues: CSASGQENYGYTF.

The chain couples TRBV18 to TRBJ2-7; D is possibly TRBD2 (6 bases). The CDR3 sequence is 14 residues long. Trimming stripped 6 bases from V and 3 bases from J, with 15 bases between. Per the germline V gene, CDR1 is KGHSH and CDR2 is LQKENI. CDR3: CASSSGSPNYEQYF. The CDR3 region has the DNA TGTGCCAGCTCGTCCGGGAGTCCCAACTACGAGCAGTACTTC.

J is TRBJ2-5 and V is TRBV3-1, with 12 nucleotides matching TRBD2. V lost 1 base to trimming and J lost 13 bases; unmatched junction nucleotides: 10. The CDR3 is 15 amino acids. Germline loops: CDR1 LGHDT, CDR2 YNNKEL (reference sequence). For the CDR3, the DNA is TGTGCCAGCAGCCAAGGATTAGCTAGCGGGGGGGGCGCGTACTTC. Translating gives CASSQGLASGGGAYF.

This clonotype was seen many times. V gene TRBV11-2 combines with J gene TRBJ1-1, with 9 bases aligning to TRBD1. This CDR3 spans 15 amino acids. Trimming took 1 base from V and 1 from J; bases not matched to a gene: 1. Per germline, CDR1 SGHAT and CDR2 FQNNGV. CDR3 sequence reads: CASSLAGQGNTEAFF. CDR3 sequence (DNA): TGTGCCAGCAGCTTAGCGGGACAGGGGAACACTGAAGCTTTCTTT. Complete variable domain (other parts from reference TRBV11-2 and TRBJ1-1): EAGVAQSPRYKIIEKRQSVAFWCNPISGHATLYWYQQILGQGPKLLIQFQNNGVVDDSQLPKDRFSAERLKGVDSTLKIQPAKLEDSAVYLCASSLAGQGNTEAFFGQGTRLTVV.

This clonotype was counted ten times or more. The J gene is TRBJ1-1, the V gene TRBV6-1; 7 bases are a match to TRBD1. Looked up from germline, CDR1 is MNHNS and CDR2 is SASEGT. Unmatched junction bases numbered 13, after V lost 11 bases and J lost 1 base. The CDR3 is 15 residues long. The CDR3 loop is CAGDPSGTENTEAFF. In DNA form, the CDR3 reads TGTGCCGGTGACCCGTCCGGGACAGAGAACACTGAAGCTTTCTTT.

This clonotype was found a few times. J is TRBJ2-1 and V is TRBV3-1; no definite D call. V lost 0 bases to trimming and J lost 2 bases, with 11 bases between them. Germline CDR1 and CDR2: LGHDT and YNNKEL (reference sequence). The CDR3 is 16 amino acids. The CDR3 DNA sequence: TGTGCCAGCAGCCAAGACGTACATGGCCCCTACAATGAGCAGTTCTTC. Its protein product is CASSQDVHGPYNEQFF.

This clonotype has ten or more counts. This rearrangement joins TRBV4-2 to TRBJ2-7; no definite D call. The V and J ends lost 4 bases and 1 base respectively, with 14 bases between them. Looked up from germline, CDR1 is LGHNA and CDR2 is YNFKEQ. The CDR3 contains 15 residues. CDR3 region: CASSPEPGTSYEQYF. Here the CDR3 DNA reads TGTGCCAGCAGCCCAGAGCCAGGAACTTCCTACGAGCAGTACTTC.

CDR3 in DNA: TGTGCCAGCAGCCCTCGACAGGGCCCAGCCGGGGAGCTGTTTTTT. Amino acids: CASSPRQGPAGELFF. This chain uses TRBV3-1 with TRBJ2-2, with 7 bases fitting TRBD1. CDR3 size: 15 residues. CDR1 LGHDT and CDR2 YNNKEL come from the germline V gene (reference sequence). Losses at the gene ends were 4 bases for V and 6 bases for J; bases not matched to a gene: 8. The full variable domain, its missing parts supplied by reference TRBV3-1 and TRBJ2-2, is DTAVSQTPKYLVTQMGNDKSIKCEQNLGHDTMYWYKQDSKKFLKIMFSYNNKELIINETVPNRFSPKSPDKAHLNLHINSLELGDSAVYFCASSPRQGPAGELFFGEGSRLTVL.

The rearrangement uses TRBV7-9 and TRBJ2-2, with 8 bases aligning to TRBD1. The CDR3 has 16 residues. Per germline, CDR1 SEHNR and CDR2 FQNEAQ (reference sequence). V dropped 0 bases and J dropped 4; count of bases not matched to a gene: 4. The CDR3 spells CASSLAPGGFTGELFF. CDR3 coding DNA: TGTGCCAGCAGCTTAGCGCCAGGGGGCTTCACCGGGGAGCTGTTTTTT.

This clonotype was observed at least ten times. A junction end diverges from the germline sequence, so it may reflect a read error. The J gene is TRBJ2-1, the V gene TRBV6-2 or TRBV6-3; no firm D call. This CDR3 comprises 11 residues. Per the germline V gene, CDR1 is MNHEY and CDR2 is SVGEGT. CDR3 DNA: TGTGCCAGCAGTTACTACCATGAGCAGTTCTTC. Protein product: CASSYYHEQFF.

The chain links TRBV4-1 to TRBJ2-3; 10 bases fit TRBD1. CDR3 length equals 16 residues. Germline V lookup: CDR1 MGHRA, CDR2 YSYEKL. Unmatched junction bases numbered 7, after V lost 3 bases and J lost 4 bases. For the CDR3, the DNA is TGCGCCAGCAGCCACCCCCGGGACAGGGGAGCAGATACGCAGTATTTT. Its protein is CASSHPRDRGADTQYF.

This clonotype was recorded many times. This chain joins TRBV24-1 and TRBJ2-3; D perhaps matches TRBD2 (5 bases). This CDR3 contains 16 residues. Per the germline V gene, CDR1 is KGHDR and CDR2 is SFDVKD. The V and J ends lost 2 bases and 0 bases respectively, with 11 bases between them. In nucleotides, the CDR3 is TGTGCCACCAGTGATTACAGCGGAGTTAGCACAGATACGCAGTATTTT. Protein: CATSDYSGVSTDTQYF.

This clonotype was seen many times. V usage is TRBV28 and J usage is TRBJ2-7; the match to TRBD1 covers 8 bases. This CDR3 comprises 13 residues. Germline V lookup: CDR1 MDHEN, CDR2 SYDVKM. The junction had 4 bases not matched to a gene; V was cut back by 8 bases and J by 1 base. The DNA for the CDR3 is TGTGCCAGCGCCAGGGGGCTTTCCTACGAGCAGTACTTC. This translates into CASARGLSYEQYF.

The chain couples TRBV5-4 to TRBJ1-1; the D is unclear. Trimming pared 6 bases from V and 2 bases from J, leaving 20 bases between. CDR1 and CDR2 (germline): SGHNT, YYREEE (reference sequence). The length of the CDR3 is 16 residues. CDR3 in amino acids: CASNELGVYGNTEAFF. The CDR3 bases are TGTGCCAGCAACGAGCTAGGTGTTTATGGAAACACTGAAGCTTTCTTT.

The J gene is TRBJ1-5, the V gene TRBV19; 7 bases fit TRBD1. V was pared by 7 bases and J by 5 bases, with 5 bases of the junction left unmatched. CDR3 length: 13 residues. CDR1 LNHDA and CDR2 SQIVND come from the germline V gene (reference sequence). CDR3 region: CASTSGGHQPQHF. CDR3 bases: TGTGCCAGTACCTCAGGGGGACATCAGCCCCAGCATTTT.

This clonotype was recorded a few times. The chain is built from TRBV5-4 and TRBJ1-2, with D perhaps TRBD1 (6 bases). V was trimmed by 4 bases and J by 1 base, leaving 11 bases between them. The CDR3 is made up of 14 amino acids. Germline assignment: CDR1 SGHNT and CDR2 YYREEE (reference sequence). This chain's CDR3 is CASSTRDINYGYTF. For the CDR3, the DNA is TGTGCCAGCAGCACCCGGGACATTAACTATGGCTACACCTTC.

This clonotype was seen a few times. The chain carries TRBV7-2 and TRBJ1-6; no definite D call. Germline-derived CDR1 and CDR2 are SGHTA and FQGNSA. The CDR3 covers 17 residues. V gave up 0 bases and J gave up 0 bases, with 9 bases separating them. The CDR3 nucleotides are TGTGCCAGCAGCTTAGCGCGAAGGAGCTCCTATAATTCACCCCTCCACTTT. It yields the protein CASSLARRSSYNSPLHF.

In its sample, this clonotype was seen many times. The chain uses TRBV6-1 and TRBJ1-2; D is uncertain. Germline V gene lookup returns CDR1 MNHNS and CDR2 SASEGT. The CDR3 spans 13 residues. V was trimmed by 5 bases and J by 3 bases, leaving 10 bases between them. CDR3 residues: CASSLAGHYGYTF. The CDR3 bases are TGTGCCAGCAGTTTGGCGGGTCACTATGGCTACACCTTC.

This clonotype showed up just a few times. A much larger clone is a single base away; this may be a read error. The genes are TRBV6-1 and TRBJ2-7; TRBD1 might be the D (6 bases). Germline V gene lookup returns CDR1 MNHNS and CDR2 SASEGT. The CDR3 contains 12 residues. Trimming took off 6 bases at V and 1 base at J, with 7 bases between the two ends. CDR3 sequence (DNA): TGTGCCAGCAGCGACAGGTCCTACGAGCAGTACTTC. Encoded protein: CASSDRSYEQYF.

This clonotype was picked up many times. V usage is TRBV10-3 and J usage is TRBJ1-2; 7 positions agree with TRBD1. The junction had 7 bases not matched to a gene; V was cut back by 6 bases and J by 3 bases. This CDR3 has 14 residues. CDR1 and CDR2 from the germline V gene are ENHRY and SYGVKD. CDR3 sequence: CAIRPRQGDYGYTF. CDR3 in DNA: TGTGCCATCAGACCGAGACAGGGAGACTATGGCTACACCTTC.

This clonotype has ten or more counts. CDR3 DNA sequence: TGTGCCACCAGTGATCCAGGGTACAATGAGCAGTTCTTC. Its translation: CATSDPGYNEQFF. The chain has TRBV24-1 and TRBJ2-1; D may be TRBD1 (5 bases). V was clipped by 3 bases and J by 4 bases, with 6 bases between them. Germline values: CDR1 KGHDR, CDR2 SFDVKD. The CDR3 has 13 residues.

This clonotype was observed a few times. This chain connects TRBV10-3 to TRBJ1-6; D not resolved. The CDR3 length is 12 residues. Trimming pared 8 bases from V and 5 bases from J, leaving 7 bases between. Per the germline V gene, CDR1 is ENHRY and CDR2 is SYGVKD. CDR3 sequence (DNA): TGTGCCATCGCGCGAGATAATTCACCCCTCCACTTT. Protein sequence: CAIARDNSPLHF.

This clonotype was observed at least ten times. The chain is built from TRBV15 and TRBJ2-3, with 7 bases identical to TRBD1. J gave up 1 base and V 4 bases, and 8 bases lay outside the gene matches. The CDR3 spans 16 residues. The V gene's germline CDR1 is LNHNV and CDR2 YYDKDF (reference sequence). CDR3 protein: CATSTRTGTGTDTQYF. The DNA for the CDR3 is TGTGCCACCAGCACTCGAACCGGGACAGGCACAGATACGCAGTATTTT.

This clonotype was observed at least ten times. The chain recombines TRBV2 with TRBJ1-5; possible D gene TRBD1, 5 bases. Germline V gene sequence: CDR1 SNHLY, CDR2 FYNNEI. CDR3 length equals 13 residues. V lost 6 bases and J 4 bases, leaving 10 bases between the germline ends. The CDR3 DNA reads as TGTGCCAGCAGGGGGGTAAAGAATCAGCCCCAGCATTTT. Its protein product is CASRGVKNQPQHF.

As regards this clonotype: One end of the junction does not line up with germline, which may come from a read error. V and J are TRBV6-1 and TRBJ1-2; 8 bases are shared with TRBD1. This CDR3 comprises 13 residues. Germline CDR1 MNHNS, CDR2 SASEGT. The CDR3 here is CASSRGQDYGYAF. The DNA of the CDR3 is TGTGCCAGCAGCAGGGGACAGGACTATGGCTACGCCTTC.

This clonotype was detected ten times or more. The CDR3 reads CASSTGQGNEKLFF. DNA for the CDR3: TGCGCCAGCAGCACGGGACAGGGAAATGAAAAACTGTTTTTT. The genes are TRBV5-1 and TRBJ1-4; 9 bases map to TRBD1. The J segment lost 5 bases and the V segment lost 4 bases, leaving 3 bases of the junction unmatched. This CDR3 comprises 14 residues. The germline V gene encodes CDR1 SGHRS and CDR2 YFSETQ. The full variable domain, its missing parts supplied by reference TRBV5-1 and TRBJ1-4, is KAGVTQTPRYLIKTRGQQVTLSCSPISGHRSVSWYQQTPGQGLQFLFEYFSETQRNKGNFPGRFSGRQFSNSRSEMNVSTLELGDSALYLCASSTGQGNEKLFFGSGTQLSVL.